These T cell receptor beta chains were read from a single sample in a study of breast tumors, draining lymph nodes, adjacent tissues. TCRdb re-analysed the multiplex PCR reads in MiXCR, keeping a single row per CDR3 protein. The data hold 200,000 or so distinct CDR3 sequences, with approximately 33% observed a single time. The specimen sequenced was axillary lymph node tissue. The receptors originated from a female donor with breast cancer. Some clones in this sample may be carry-over from other donors' samples. CDR3s include the opening cysteine and the closing phenylalanine or tryptophan. D genes are given only for firm matches. A clone size is listed for some rows: how often the clone was seen (once, few, many), or a class if it is expanded.

>TRBJ2-1|many|TRBV19|NA
CASSPADLSYNEQFF
TGTGCCAGTAGTCCCGCGGATCTCTCCTACAATGAGCAGTTCTTC
>TRBJ2-1|many|TRBV10-2|NA
CASRDAGTPYNEQFF
TGCGCCAGCAGAGACGCAGGGACTCCTTACAATGAGCAGTTCTTC
>TRBJ2-5|many|TRBV7-2|TRBD2
CASSLASQRGETQYF
TGTGCCAGCAGCTTAGCTAGCCAGCGGGGGGAGACCCAGTACTTC
>TRBJ2-3|many|TRBV13|NA
CASSHPTGYTQYF
TGTGCCAGCAGCCATCCTACCGGGTATACGCAGTATTTT
>TRBJ2-2|NA|TRBV6-5|NA
CASRPAGELFF
TGTGCCAGCAGACCAGCCGGGGAGCTGTTTTTT
>TRBJ1-4|NA|TRBV28|TRBD1
CASSAPGQGTEKLFF
TGTGCCAGCAGTGCGCCGGGACAGGGCACTGAAAAACTGTTTTTT
>TRBJ2-7|NA|TRBV20-1|TRBD1
CSAAAQGKRTEQYF
TGCAGTGCCGCAGCACAGGGGAAACGTACCGAGCAGTACTTC
>TRBJ2-5|many|TRBV9|TRBD2
CASSSTSDQETQYF
TGTGCCAGCAGCTCCACTAGCGACCAAGAGACCCAGTACTTC
>TRBJ2-1|NA|TRBV29-1|NA
CSVVYYLGQAYNEQFF
TGCAGCGTTGTTTACTACTTAGGGCAGGCTTACAATGAGCAGTTCTTC
>TRBJ2-7|NA|TRBV12-3/TRBV12-4|NA
CASSTGQSGESEQYF
TGTGCCAGCAGTACCGGACAGAGTGGAGAGTCCGAGCAGTACTTC
>TRBJ2-2|many|TRBV11-3|NA
CASSPRTANTGELFF
TGTGCCAGCAGCCCCCGGACAGCGAACACCGGGGAGCTGTTTTTT
>TRBJ2-1|many|TRBV6-1|TRBD2
CASRLADNEQFF
TGTGCCAGCCGACTAGCGGACAATGAGCAGTTCTTC
>TRBJ2-5|NA|TRBV5-4|NA
CASSQEAADQETQYF
TGTGCCAGCAGCCAAGAGGCAGCGGACCAAGAGACCCAGTACTTC
>TRBJ2-1|many|TRBV19|NA
CASQAGRLSNEQFF
TGTGCCAGTCAGGCGGGCAGGCTTAGCAATGAGCAGTTCTTC
>TRBJ2-5|many|TRBV5-1|NA
CASSLQAVQETQYF
TGCGCCAGCAGCTTGCAGGCAGTCCAAGAGACCCAGTACTTC
>TRBJ1-6|many|TRBV5-1|NA
CASSSAPQGITSPLHF
TGCGCCAGCAGCTCGGCCCCACAGGGCATCACATCACCCCTCCACTTT
>TRBJ2-5|many|TRBV19|TRBD2
CASSTPGGPQETQYF
TGTGCCAGTAGTACCCCGGGGGGGCCCCAAGAGACCCAGTACTTC
>TRBJ2-7|once|TRBV6-1|TRBD2
CASSRLKPGLAGSLYEQYF
TGTGCCAGCAGTCGGTTAAAACCGGGACTAGCGGGCAGCCTCTACGAGCAGTACTTC
>TRBJ1-6|many|TRBV20-1|NA
CSAPGSGTTNSPLHF
TGCAGTGCTCCGGGATCCGGGACGACTAATTCACCCCTCCACTTT
>TRBJ2-3|NA|TRBV7-9|TRBD2
CASSRGLAGDTDTRYF
TGTGCCAGCAGCCGAGGACTAGCGGGGGACACAGATACGCGGTATTTT
>TRBJ2-1|NA|TRBV5-1|TRBD2
CASSFRGGGTSYNEQFF
TGCGCCAGCAGCTTTCGGGGGGGGGGGACTTCCTACAATGAGCAGTTCTTC
>TRBJ1-1|few|TRBV5-1|NA
CASSLSAGSALHGFF
TGCGCCAGCAGCCTGAGTGCGGGGTCTGCCCTCCATGGTTTCTTT
>TRBJ1-2|many|TRBV7-8|NA
CASSPPGLINYGYTF
TGTGCCAGCAGCCCCCCGGGACTCATTAACTATGGCTACACCTTC
>TRBJ2-3|NA|TRBV10-3|NA
CATGGGGDTQYF
TGTGCCACCGGCGGTGGGGGGGATACGCAGTATTTT
>TRBJ2-1|many|TRBV6-5|TRBD2
CASNPSGAYNEQFF
TGTGCCAGCAATCCTAGCGGAGCCTACAATGAGCAGTTCTTC
>TRBJ2-1|NA|TRBV7-2|TRBD2
CASSLDLISGRDNEQFF
TGTGCCAGCAGCTTAGACTTGATTAGCGGGAGGGATAATGAGCAGTTCTTC
>TRBJ1-6|NA|TRBV15|NA
CATSTGNSPLHF
TGTGCCACCAGCACAGGGAACTCACCCCTCCACTTT
>TRBJ2-3|many|TRBV5-1|TRBD1
CASSSRTGGDTQYF
TGCGCCAGCAGCTCCCGGACAGGGGGAGATACGCAGTATTTT
>TRBJ2-7|many|TRBV5-8|TRBD2
CASSPNPTSGDYEQYF
TGTGCCAGCAGCCCCAACCCAACTAGCGGAGACTACGAGCAGTACTTC
>TRBJ1-5|few|TRBV6-5|NA
CASSHGQFNQPQHF
TGTGCCAGCAGTCACGGGCAGTTCAATCAGCCCCAGCATTTT
>TRBJ2-5|many|TRBV5-1|NA
CASSLGADRGTQYF
TGCGCCAGCAGCTTGGGCGCCGACCGGGGGACCCAGTACTTC
>TRBJ1-6|many|TRBV3-1|NA
CASRSGTHNSPLHF
TGTGCCAGCCGCAGTGGCACACATAATTCACCCCTCCACTTT
>TRBJ2-1|many|TRBV2|TRBD1
CASSLTGGYNEQFF
TGTGCCAGCAGCCTGACAGGGGGATACAATGAGCAGTTCTTC
>TRBJ2-5|many|TRBV18|NA
CASSPDLGGVSETQYF
TGTGCCAGCTCACCGGACCTCGGGGGTGTCAGTGAGACCCAGTACTTC
>TRBJ1-4|NA|TRBV19|NA
CASSIAGYEKLFF
TGTGCCAGTAGTATAGCTGGGTATGAAAAACTGTTTTTT
>TRBJ1-5|once|TRBV10-3|NA
CAISEWNQPQHF
TGTGCCATCAGTGAGTGGAATCAGCCCCAGCATTTT
>TRBJ1-4|NA|TRBV7-8|NA
CASSLAGTLNEKLFF
TGTGCCAGCAGCTTAGCCGGGACACTTAATGAAAAACTGTTTTTT
>TRBJ2-4|NA|TRBV5-1|NA
CASSLSGVLAKNIQYF
TGCGCCAGCAGCTTGTCTGGGGTTCTAGCCAAAAACATTCAGTACTTC
>TRBJ1-1|NA|TRBV27|TRBD1
CASSRTGGYTEAFF
TGTGCCAGCAGTCGGACAGGGGGGTACACTGAAGCTTTCTTT
>TRBJ2-2|many|TRBV30|NA
CAWSVGAGELFF
TGTGCCTGGAGTGTAGGGGCCGGGGAGCTGTTTTTT
>TRBJ2-3|once|TRBV29-1|TRBD2
CSVERGGIDTQYF
TGCAGCGTTGAACGGGGGGGTATAGATACGCAGTATTTT
>TRBJ2-7|few|TRBV6-5|TRBD2
CAGSHSGGYEQYF
TGTGCCGGCAGTCACTCGGGGGGATACGAGCAGTACTTC
>TRBJ2-7|many|TRBV9|TRBD2
CASSVGSGKTYEQYF
TGTGCCAGCAGCGTAGGGAGCGGGAAGACCTACGAGCAGTACTTC
>TRBJ1-2|many|TRBV12-3/TRBV12-4|TRBD1
CASSLATGAKGYTF
TGTGCCAGCAGTTTAGCGACAGGGGCGAAAGGCTACACCTTC
>TRBJ2-3|many|TRBV20-1|TRBD2
CSGHGGGPEEGDTQYF
TGCAGTGGTCACGGGGGAGGGCCAGAAGAGGGGGATACGCAGTATTTT
>TRBJ1-2|many|TRBV12-3/TRBV12-4|NA
CASSWGRGGYGYTF
TGTGCCAGCAGTTGGGGCAGGGGTGGATATGGCTACACCTTC
>TRBJ1-2|NA|TRBV19|NA
CASNAQGSGNTF
TGTGCCAGTAACGCACAGGGCTCTGGAAACACCTTC
>TRBJ2-7|many|TRBV20-1|NA
CSARSSEQYF
TGCAGTGCTAGGTCGTCCGAGCAGTACTTC